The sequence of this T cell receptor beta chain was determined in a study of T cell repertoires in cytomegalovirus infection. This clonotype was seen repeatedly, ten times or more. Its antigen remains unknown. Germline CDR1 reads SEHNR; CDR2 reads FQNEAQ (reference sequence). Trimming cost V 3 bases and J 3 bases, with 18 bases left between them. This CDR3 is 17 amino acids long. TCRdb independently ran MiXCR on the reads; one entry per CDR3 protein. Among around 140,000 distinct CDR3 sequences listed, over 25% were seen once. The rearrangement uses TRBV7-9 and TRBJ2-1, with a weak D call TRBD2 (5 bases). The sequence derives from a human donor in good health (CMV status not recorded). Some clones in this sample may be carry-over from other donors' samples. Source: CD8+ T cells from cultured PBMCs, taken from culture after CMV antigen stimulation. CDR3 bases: TGTGCCAGCAGCTTCCTAGTGCGTTTGAGGGACTACAATGAGCAGTTCTTC. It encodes CASSFLVRLRDYNEQFF.